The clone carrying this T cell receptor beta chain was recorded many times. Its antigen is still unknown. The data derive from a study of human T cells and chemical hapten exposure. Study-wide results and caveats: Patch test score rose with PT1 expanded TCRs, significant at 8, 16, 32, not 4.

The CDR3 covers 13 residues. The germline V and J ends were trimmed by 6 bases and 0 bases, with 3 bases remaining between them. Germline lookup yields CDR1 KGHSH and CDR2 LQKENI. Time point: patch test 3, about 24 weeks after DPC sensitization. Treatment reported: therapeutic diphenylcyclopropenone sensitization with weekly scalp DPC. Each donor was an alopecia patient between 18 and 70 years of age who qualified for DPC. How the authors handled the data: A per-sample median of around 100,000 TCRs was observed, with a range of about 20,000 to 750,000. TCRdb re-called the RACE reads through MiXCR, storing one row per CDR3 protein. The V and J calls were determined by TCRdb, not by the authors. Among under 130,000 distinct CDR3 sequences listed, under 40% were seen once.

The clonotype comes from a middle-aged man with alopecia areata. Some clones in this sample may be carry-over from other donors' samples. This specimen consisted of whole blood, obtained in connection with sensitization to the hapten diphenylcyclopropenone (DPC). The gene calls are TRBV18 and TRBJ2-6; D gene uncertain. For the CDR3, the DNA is TGTGCCAGCTCTACCTCTGGGGCCAACGTCCTGACTTTC. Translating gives CASSTSGANVLTF.